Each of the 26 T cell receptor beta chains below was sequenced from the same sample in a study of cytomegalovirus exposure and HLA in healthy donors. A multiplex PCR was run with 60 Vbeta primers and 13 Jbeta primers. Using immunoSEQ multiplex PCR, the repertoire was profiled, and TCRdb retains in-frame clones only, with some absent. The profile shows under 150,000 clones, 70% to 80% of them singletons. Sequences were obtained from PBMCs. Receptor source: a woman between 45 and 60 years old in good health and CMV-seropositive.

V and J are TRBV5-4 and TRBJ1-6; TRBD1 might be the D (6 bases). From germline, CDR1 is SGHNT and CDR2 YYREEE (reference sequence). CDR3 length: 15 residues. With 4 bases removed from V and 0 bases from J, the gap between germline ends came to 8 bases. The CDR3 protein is CASSQGSSYNSPLHF. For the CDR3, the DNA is TGTGCCAGCAGCCAGGGGAGCTCCTATAATTCACCCCTCCACTTT.

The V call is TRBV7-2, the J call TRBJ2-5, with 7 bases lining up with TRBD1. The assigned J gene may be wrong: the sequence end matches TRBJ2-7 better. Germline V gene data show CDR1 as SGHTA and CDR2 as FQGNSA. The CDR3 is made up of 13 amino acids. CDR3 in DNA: TGTGCCAGCAGGCCAGGGGGTCGGTACGAGCAGTACTTC. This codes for CASRPGGRYEQYF.

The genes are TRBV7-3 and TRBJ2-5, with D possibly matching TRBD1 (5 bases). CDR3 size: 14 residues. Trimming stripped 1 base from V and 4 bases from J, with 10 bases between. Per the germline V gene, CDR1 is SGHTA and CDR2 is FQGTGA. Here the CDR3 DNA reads TGTGCCAGCAGCTTAAGCGGTCAGGGAGAGACCCAGTACTTC. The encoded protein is CASSLSGQGETQYF. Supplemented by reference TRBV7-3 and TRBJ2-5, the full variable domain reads GAGVSQTPSNKVTEKGKYVELRCDPISGHTALYWYRQSLGQGPEFLIYFQGTGAADDSGLPNDRFFAVRPEGSVSTLKIQRTERGDSAVYLCASSLSGQGETQYFGPGTRLLVL.

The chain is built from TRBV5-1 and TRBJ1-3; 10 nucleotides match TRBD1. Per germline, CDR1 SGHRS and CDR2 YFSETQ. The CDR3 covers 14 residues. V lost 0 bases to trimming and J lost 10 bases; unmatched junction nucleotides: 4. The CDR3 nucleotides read TGCGCCAGCAGCTTGGATGGGACAGGGGAAACCATATATTTT. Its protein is CASSLDGTGETIYF. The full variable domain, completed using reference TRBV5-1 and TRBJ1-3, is KAGVTQTPRYLIKTRGQQVTLSCSPISGHRSVSWYQQTPGQGLQFLFEYFSETQRNKGNFPGRFSGRQFSNSRSEMNVSTLELGDSALYLCASSLDGTGETIYFGEGSWLTVV.

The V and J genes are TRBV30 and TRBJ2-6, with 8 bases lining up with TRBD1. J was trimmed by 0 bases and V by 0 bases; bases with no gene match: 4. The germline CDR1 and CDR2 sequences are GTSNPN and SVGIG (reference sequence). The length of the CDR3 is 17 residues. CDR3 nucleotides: TGTGCCTGGAGTGTCACAGGGGGAAGCTCTGGGGCCAACGTCCTGACTTTC. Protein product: CAWSVTGGSSGANVLTF. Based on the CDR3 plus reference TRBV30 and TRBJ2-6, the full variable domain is SQTIHQWPATLVQPVGSPLSLECTVEGTSNPNLYWYRQAAGRGLQLLFYSVGIGQISSEVPQNLSASRPQDRQFILSSKKLLLSDSGFYLCAWSVTGGSSGANVLTFGAGSRLTVL.

The CDR3 nucleotides are TGTGCCAGTGACGACAAACAGGGAGATAATTCACCCCTCCACTTT. This gives the protein CASDDKQGDNSPLHF. The V gene is TRBV19, the J gene TRBJ1-6; D may be TRBD1 (6 bases). V lost 8 bases and J lost 5, with 16 bases in between. CDR3 size: 15 residues. In germline, CDR1 is LNHDA, CDR2 SQIVND (reference sequence).

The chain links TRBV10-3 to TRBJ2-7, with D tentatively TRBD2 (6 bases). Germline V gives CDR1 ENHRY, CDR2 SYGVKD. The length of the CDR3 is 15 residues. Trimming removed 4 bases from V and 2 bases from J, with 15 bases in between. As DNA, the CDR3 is TGTGCCATCAGTGGGGTGGCAGGGAGGACCTACGAGCAGTACTTC. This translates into CAISGVAGRTYEQYF.

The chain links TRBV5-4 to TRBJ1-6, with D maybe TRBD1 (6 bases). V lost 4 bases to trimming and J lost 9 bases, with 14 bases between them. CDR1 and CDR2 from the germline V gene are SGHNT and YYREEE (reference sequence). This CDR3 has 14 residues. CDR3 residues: CASSLLQGSSPLHF. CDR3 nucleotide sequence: TGTGCCAGCAGCCTCCTACAGGGAAGTTCACCCCTCCACTTT.

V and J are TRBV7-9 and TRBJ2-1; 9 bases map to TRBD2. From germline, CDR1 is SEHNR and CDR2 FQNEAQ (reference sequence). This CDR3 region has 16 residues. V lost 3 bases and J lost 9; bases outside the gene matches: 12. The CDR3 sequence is CASSFPGSGGSSEQFF. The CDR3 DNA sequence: TGTGCCAGCAGCTTCCCGGGGAGCGGGGGGTCTAGTGAGCAGTTCTTC.

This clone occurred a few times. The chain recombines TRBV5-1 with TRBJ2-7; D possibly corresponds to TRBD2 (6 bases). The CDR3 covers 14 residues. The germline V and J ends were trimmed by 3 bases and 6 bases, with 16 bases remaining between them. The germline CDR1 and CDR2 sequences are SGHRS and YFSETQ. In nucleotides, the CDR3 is TGCGCCAGCAGCTCGGACGGGAGCTTCTCCGAGCAGTACTTC. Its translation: CASSSDGSFSEQYF.

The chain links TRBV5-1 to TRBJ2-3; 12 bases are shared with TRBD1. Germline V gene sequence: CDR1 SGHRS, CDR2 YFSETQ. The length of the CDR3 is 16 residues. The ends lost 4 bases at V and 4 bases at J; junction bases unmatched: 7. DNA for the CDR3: TGCGCCAGCAGCCGGGACGGGACAGGGGGCCCAGATACGCAGTATTTT. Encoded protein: CASSRDGTGGPDTQYF.

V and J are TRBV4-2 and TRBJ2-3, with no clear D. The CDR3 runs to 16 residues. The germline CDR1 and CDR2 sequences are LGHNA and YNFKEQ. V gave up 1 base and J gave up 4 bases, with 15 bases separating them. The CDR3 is CASSQASSVAPDTQYF. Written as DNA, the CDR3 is TGTGCCAGCAGCCAAGCCTCATCGGTAGCACCAGATACGCAGTATTTT.

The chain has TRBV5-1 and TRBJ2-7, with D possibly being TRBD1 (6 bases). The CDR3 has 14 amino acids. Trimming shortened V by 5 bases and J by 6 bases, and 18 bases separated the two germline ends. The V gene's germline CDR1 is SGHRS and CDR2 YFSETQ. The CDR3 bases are TGCGCCAGCAGTTCAGTGATACAGGGAAGCGAGCAGTACTTC. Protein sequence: CASSSVIQGSEQYF. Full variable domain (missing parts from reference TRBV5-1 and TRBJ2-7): KAGVTQTPRYLIKTRGQQVTLSCSPISGHRSVSWYQQTPGQGLQFLFEYFSETQRNKGNFPGRFSGRQFSNSRSEMNVSTLELGDSALYLCASSSVIQGSEQYFGPGTRLTVT.

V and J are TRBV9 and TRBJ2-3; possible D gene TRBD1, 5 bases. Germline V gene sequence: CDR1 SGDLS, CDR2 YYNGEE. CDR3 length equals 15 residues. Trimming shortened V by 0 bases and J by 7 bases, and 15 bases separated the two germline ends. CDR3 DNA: TGTGCCAGCAGCGTAGAGGGGAATCTCAGGCATACGCAGTATTTT. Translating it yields CASSVEGNLRHTQYF.

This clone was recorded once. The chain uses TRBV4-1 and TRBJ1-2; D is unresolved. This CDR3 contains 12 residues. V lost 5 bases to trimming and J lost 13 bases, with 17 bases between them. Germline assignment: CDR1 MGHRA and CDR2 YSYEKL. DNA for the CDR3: TGCGCCAGCAGCTCCCCAGGTCAATTATCCACCTTC. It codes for CASSSPGQLSTF.

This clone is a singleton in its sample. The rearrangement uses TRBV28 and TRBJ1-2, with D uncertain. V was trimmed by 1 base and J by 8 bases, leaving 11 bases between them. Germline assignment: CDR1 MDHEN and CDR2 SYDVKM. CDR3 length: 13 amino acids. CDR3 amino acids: CASSLSGLGGYTF. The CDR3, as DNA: TGTGCCAGCAGTTTATCGGGGTTGGGGGGCTACACCTTC.

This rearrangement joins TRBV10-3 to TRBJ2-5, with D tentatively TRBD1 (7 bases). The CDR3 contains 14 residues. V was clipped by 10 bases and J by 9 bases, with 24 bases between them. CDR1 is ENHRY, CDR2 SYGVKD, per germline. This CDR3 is CARCEEGAGPPQYF. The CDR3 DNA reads TGTGCCAGATGCGAGGAGGGGGCGGGCCCCCCCCAGTACTTC.

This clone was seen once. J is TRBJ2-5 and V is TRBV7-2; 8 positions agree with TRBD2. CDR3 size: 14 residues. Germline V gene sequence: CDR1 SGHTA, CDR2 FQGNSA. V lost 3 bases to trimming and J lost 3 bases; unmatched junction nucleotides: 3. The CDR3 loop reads CASSFNGGEETQYF. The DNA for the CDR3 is TGTGCCAGCAGCTTCAACGGGGGGGAAGAGACCCAGTACTTC. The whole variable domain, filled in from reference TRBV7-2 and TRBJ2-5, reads GAGVSQSPSNKVTEKGKDVELRCDPISGHTALYWYRQSLGQGLEFLIYFQGNSAPDKSGLPSDRFSAERTGGSVSTLTIQRTQQEDSAVYLCASSFNGGEETQYFGPGTRLLVL.

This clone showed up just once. DNA of the CDR3: TGTGCCAGCAGCTCCTCAGGGGGCCGGAGGGATGAGCAGTTCTTC. Its protein is CASSSSGGRRDEQFF. J is TRBJ2-1 and V is TRBV7-3, with 8 nucleotides matching TRBD1. After removal of 4 bases from V and 8 bases from J, the junction contained 10 bases not matched to a gene. There are 15 residues in the CDR3. Germline V gene sequence: CDR1 SGHTA, CDR2 FQGTGA.

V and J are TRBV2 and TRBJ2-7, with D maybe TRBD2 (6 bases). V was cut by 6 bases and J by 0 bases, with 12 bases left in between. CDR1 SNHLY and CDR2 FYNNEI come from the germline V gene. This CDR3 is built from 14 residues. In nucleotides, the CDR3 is TGTGCCAGCAGCCTCGCGGGGCGCTCCTACGAGCAGTACTTC. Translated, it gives CASSLAGRSYEQYF.

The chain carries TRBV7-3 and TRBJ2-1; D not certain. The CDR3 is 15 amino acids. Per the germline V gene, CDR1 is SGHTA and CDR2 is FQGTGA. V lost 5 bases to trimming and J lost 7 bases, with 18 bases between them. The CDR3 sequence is CASSVARGFVNEQFF. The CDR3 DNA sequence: TGTGCCAGCAGCGTGGCACGAGGTTTCGTAAATGAGCAGTTCTTC.

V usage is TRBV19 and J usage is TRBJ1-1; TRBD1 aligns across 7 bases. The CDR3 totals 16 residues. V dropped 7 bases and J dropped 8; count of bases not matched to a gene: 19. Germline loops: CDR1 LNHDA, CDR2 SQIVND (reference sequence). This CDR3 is CASTESIPGRGVEAFF. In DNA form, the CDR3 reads TGTGCCAGTACTGAATCCATACCCGGCAGGGGGGTCGAAGCTTTCTTT.

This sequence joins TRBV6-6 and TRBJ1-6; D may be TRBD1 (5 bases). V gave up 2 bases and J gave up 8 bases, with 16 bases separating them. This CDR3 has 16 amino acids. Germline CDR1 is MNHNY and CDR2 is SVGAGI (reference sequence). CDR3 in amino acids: CASSYKGGAGHSPLHF. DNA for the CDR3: TGTGCCAGCAGTTACAAGGGAGGGGCGGGTCATTCACCCCTCCACTTT.

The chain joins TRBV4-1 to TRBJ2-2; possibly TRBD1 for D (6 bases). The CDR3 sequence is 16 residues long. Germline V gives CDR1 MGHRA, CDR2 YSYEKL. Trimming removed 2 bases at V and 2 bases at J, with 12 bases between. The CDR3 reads CASSQNRDTNTGELFF. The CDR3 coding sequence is TGCGCCAGCAGCCAAAACCGGGACACAAACACCGGGGAGCTGTTTTTT.

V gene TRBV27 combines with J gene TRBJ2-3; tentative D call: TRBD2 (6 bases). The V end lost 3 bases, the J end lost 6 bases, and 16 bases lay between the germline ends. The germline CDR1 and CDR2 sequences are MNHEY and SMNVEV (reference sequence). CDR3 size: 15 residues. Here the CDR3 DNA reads TGTGCCAGCAGTTTTGGGCGGGGCCCCAAGGATACGCAGTATTTT. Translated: CASSFGRGPKDTQYF.

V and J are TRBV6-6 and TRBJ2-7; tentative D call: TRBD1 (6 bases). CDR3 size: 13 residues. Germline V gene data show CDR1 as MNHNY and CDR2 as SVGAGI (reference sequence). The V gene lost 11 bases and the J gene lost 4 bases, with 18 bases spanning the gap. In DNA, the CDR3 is TGTGCCGCCGCGGTGGGGGCGCCTTACGAGCAGTACTTC. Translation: CAAAVGAPYEQYF.